The 16 T cell receptor beta chains below all came from one sample that was sequenced in a study of shared clonotypes between healthy human individuals. This table comes from immunoSEQ multiplex PCR, and its TCRdb copy is limited to in-frame clones, with some not included. The sample has about 960,000 clones, 76% seen once; the top ten hold about 1.5%. Sequencing was done on a sample of memory CD4+ T cells sorted from blood. The subset: CD45RA-negative fraction. The receptors were sampled from a man aged 18 to 29 in good health.

This clone has more than one count but fewer than ten. The chain links TRBV4-1 to TRBJ1-1, with D unresolved. Germline CDR1 MGHRA, CDR2 YSYEKL. V gave up 1 base and J gave up 0 bases, with 15 bases separating them. The CDR3 is 17 residues long. The DNA for the CDR3 is TGCGCCAGCAGCCAAGCTGTAACCAGGACCATGAACACTGAAGCTTTCTTT. Protein product: CASSQAVTRTMNTEAFF.

The gene calls are TRBV25-1 and TRBJ1-4; TRBD1 matches 11 bases. CDR1 and CDR2 from the germline V gene are MGHDK and SYGVNS. CDR3 length: 15 residues. V was pared by 4 bases and J by 7 bases, with 5 bases of the junction left unmatched. The DNA for the CDR3 is TGTGCCAGCAGTGGCCAGGACAGGGGGCGTGAAAAACTGTTTTTT. Encoded protein: CASSGQDRGREKLFF.

The V and J genes are TRBV27 and TRBJ2-3, with D tentatively TRBD1 or TRBD2 (5 bases each). Per the germline V gene, CDR1 is MNHEY and CDR2 is SMNVEV (reference sequence). Trimming shortened V by 6 bases and J by 0 bases, and 13 bases separated the two germline ends. The CDR3 runs to 15 residues. The CDR3 DNA is TGTGCCAGCAGCTGGGGCCGGGGCAGCACAGATACGCAGTATTTT. This gives the protein CASSWGRGSTDTQYF.

As DNA, the CDR3 is TGTGCCAGCTCACCTTTACAGAACCTCGGGACTGAAGCTTTCTTT. It encodes CASSPLQNLGTEAFF. The gene calls are TRBV18 and TRBJ1-1; D is unclear. V lost 3 bases and J lost 5, with 16 bases in between. The CDR3 runs to 15 residues. In germline, CDR1 is KGHSH, CDR2 LQKENI.

This clone was seen a single time. The chain has TRBV18 and TRBJ1-6; D is possibly TRBD1 (6 bases). V lost 3 bases to trimming and J lost 8 bases, with 14 bases between them. This CDR3 region has 15 residues. Germline CDR1 reads KGHSH; CDR2 reads LQKENI. The CDR3 nucleotides read TGTGCCAGCTCACCCAACAGGGTTAGGGATTCACCCCTCCACTTT. Protein: CASSPNRVRDSPLHF. Supplemented by reference TRBV18 and TRBJ1-6, the full variable domain reads NAGVMQNPRHLVRRRGQEARLRCSPMKGHSHVYWYRQLPEEGLKFMVYLQKENIIDESGMPKERFSAEFPKEGPSILRIQQVVRGDSAAYFCASSPNRVRDSPLHFGNGTRLTVT.

The count of this clone is one. This chain connects TRBV7-6 to TRBJ2-7; D may be TRBD2 (6 bases). The V end was cut by 2 bases, the J end by 5 bases, with 19 bases between. Germline lookup yields CDR1 SGHVS and CDR2 FNYEAQ. CDR3 length equals 16 residues. CDR3 bases: TGTGCCAGCAGCTTATCCGGGAGTCGAGGTTTCGACGAGCAGTACTTC. Protein: CASSLSGSRGFDEQYF.

This clone was seen only a few times. The chain combines TRBV6-1 with TRBJ1-1; D may be TRBD1 (5 bases). Germline V gene lookup returns CDR1 MNHNS and CDR2 SASEGT. The CDR3 has 13 amino acids. V dropped 8 bases and J dropped 0 bases, with 10 bases sitting between them. CDR3 sequence (DNA): TGTGCCAGCCGCAGGGAAATGAACACTGAAGCTTTCTTT. Its protein is CASRREMNTEAFF.

This chain joins TRBV27 and TRBJ1-1, with a possible D match to TRBD1 (6 bases). Looked up from germline, CDR1 is MNHEY and CDR2 is SMNVEV (reference sequence). V gave up 3 bases and J gave up 7 bases, with 15 bases separating them. The CDR3 runs 14 residues. The CDR3 DNA sequence: TGTGCCAGCAGTTTGGGACACACCTCGAGTGAAGCTTTCTTT. Protein: CASSLGHTSSEAFF.

This clone occurred a few times. The chain uses TRBV2 and TRBJ2-1; D not certain. Per germline, CDR1 SNHLY and CDR2 FYNNEI. This CDR3 is 15 amino acids long. The ends were cut back, 6 bases at V and 0 bases at J, with 12 bases in the middle. The CDR3 loop reads CASRETPISYNEQFF. The CDR3 region has the DNA TGTGCCAGCAGGGAAACTCCCATCTCCTACAATGAGCAGTTCTTC.

The V gene is TRBV9, the J gene TRBJ1-2, with D tentatively TRBD1 (5 bases). This CDR3 has 14 amino acids. V was pared by 4 bases and J by 4 bases, with 14 bases between. Germline-derived CDR1 and CDR2 are SGDLS and YYNGEE. The CDR3 reads CASSPGAGSYGYTF. CDR3 DNA sequence: TGTGCCAGCAGCCCCGGGGCAGGGAGCTATGGCTACACCTTC.

The count of this clone is one. The J gene is TRBJ2-2, the V gene TRBV10-3; the D call may be TRBD1 or TRBD2 (5 bases each). CDR1 and CDR2 (germline): ENHRY, SYGVKD. The V end was cut by 6 bases, the J end by 5 bases, with 13 bases between. CDR3 length: 14 residues. CDR3 in amino acids: CAISRDLVTGELFF. CDR3 DNA sequence: TGTGCCATCAGCCGGGACCTCGTAACCGGGGAGCTGTTTTTT.

The rearrangement uses TRBV5-1 and TRBJ2-7; 10 bases map to TRBD2. The CDR3 spans 14 residues. Germline V gene sequence: CDR1 SGHRS, CDR2 YFSETQ. With V trimmed by 4 bases and J by 6 bases, 7 bases remained unmatched. In DNA, the CDR3 is TGCGCCAGCAGCCCGTCTAGCGGGAGTCTCGAGCAGTACTTC. The encoded protein is CASSPSSGSLEQYF.

This rearrangement joins TRBV6-5 to TRBJ1-3, with no clear D. The germline gives CDR1 MNHEY, CDR2 SVGAGI. The CDR3 extends over 14 amino acids. Trimming took off 4 bases at V and 3 bases at J, with 10 bases between the two ends. The CDR3 nucleotides are TGTGCCAGCAGTTCAGACACGTTTGGAAACACCATATATTTT. Amino acid sequence: CASSSDTFGNTIYF.

V is TRBV28 and J is TRBJ2-7; 7 bases match TRBD2. The germline CDR1 and CDR2 sequences are MDHEN and SYDVKM. V was pared by 5 bases and J by 4 bases, with 11 bases of the junction left unmatched. The CDR3 is made up of 15 amino acids. The DNA of the CDR3 is TGTGCCAGCAGTACCTCCAGCGGGACTTTTTACGAGCAGTACTTC. This codes for CASSTSSGTFYEQYF. Full variable domain (rest looked up from reference TRBV28 and TRBJ2-7): DVKVTQSSRYLVKRTGEKVFLECVQDMDHENMFWYRQDPGLGLRLIYFSYDVKMKEKGDIPEGYSVSREKKERFSLILESASTNQTSMYLCASSTSSGTFYEQYFGPGTRLTVT.

This clone showed up just a few times. This chain connects TRBV5-5 to TRBJ1-1; no firm D call. With 4 bases removed from V and 0 bases from J, the gap between germline ends came to 16 bases. Germline V gives CDR1 SGHKS, CDR2 YYEKEE (reference sequence). The CDR3 has 16 residues. This chain's CDR3 is CASSGSGIFMNTEAFF. The CDR3 DNA sequence: TGTGCCAGCAGCGGGAGTGGGATTTTCATGAACACTGAAGCTTTCTTT.

This clone was found a few times. The chain joins TRBV4-3 to TRBJ1-3; D is possibly TRBD1 (6 bases). The V end lost 5 bases, the J end lost 0 bases, and 8 bases lay between the germline ends. CDR1 and CDR2 (germline): LGHNA, YSLEER. This CDR3 is 14 amino acids long. CDR3 nucleotide sequence: TGCGCCAGCAGCGCACAGGGCTCTGGAAACACCATATATTTT. As protein: CASSAQGSGNTIYF.